This TCR beta chain appears in the sequencing data of a study of blood T cell repertoires in COVID-19 (dated by TCRdb to between 2020 and 2021). About the investigation overall: The collaborator samples originated in the United States, Italy and Spain and spanned the acute and convalescent phases of COVID-19. A freely available public database, intended as a resource for researchers studying the immune response to SARS-CoV-2, is where the repertoires were released. The prospective study material was composed of cDNA or gDNA derived from T cells, B-cell-depleted T cells, or PBMCs. A de-identified subject ID, COVID-19 status, age in years and sex were almost always included in the sample metadata. Where HLA class I and class II types were available, the types were taken from metadata supplied by the sample provider, not from assay-based typing. Deeply sampled blood TCRbeta repertoires from subjects exposed to, actively infected with, or recovered from COVID-19 were included in the dataset. The samples were drawn from two sources: the first 160 participants of the ongoing ImmuneRACE study, and 950 to 1,500 subjects contributed by 6 global collaborators. Here is what the overall study found, with its caveats: The amount of clinical and demographic metadata varied by source and participant and was provided uncurated.

The immunoSEQ Assay, a bias-controlled multiplex PCR, was used to amplify TCRbeta CDR3 regions from genomic DNA. The original methods were these. Nucleated cell counts per sample were estimated from amplification of reference gene primers within the assay. Sequence reads were collapsed and filtered to measure the absolute abundance of every unique TCRbeta CDR3 rearrangement. Productive Simpson clonality was computed per sample as the square root of Simpson's diversity index over productive rearrangements. TCRdb took over this immuneACCESS table, retaining in-frame rearrangements with V and J assigned. Such tables are incomplete; in checked studies, under half of the missing clones stem from an unresolved V gene, and the remainder is unexplained. V and J calls and clone size are given by that table; D and trimming were obtained from the DNA. The sample profile shows approximately 160,000 clones; approximately 80% of them were found once. Around 6.1% of the sample is taken by the ten largest.

Enrolling through a virtual design, the prospective study's participants ranged in age from roughly 18 to 90 years and lived across roughly 23 United States geographic areas. In the prospective study, cohorts were assigned on the basis of participant-reported clinical history obtained from a screening survey and a study questionnaire. Recovered participants in ImmuneRACE Cohort 3 were defined as having two consecutive negative NP/OP PCR tests, clearance from a healthcare professional, or resolution of symptoms. In the prospective study, mobile phlebotomists collected whole blood, serum and a nasopharyngeal or oropharyngeal swab from each participant. Prospective study participants could optionally give additional blood draws and questionnaires over a 2-month period. Prospective study blood samples were shipped either frozen or at room temperature before DNA extraction. There are 13 amino acids in the CDR3, from cysteine to phenylalanine inclusive. Of all the DNA, just the CDR3 is kept, 39 bases in frame from base 1. Ends trimmed: V by 7 bases, J by 7 bases; bases unmatched to a gene: 3. The germline V gene specifies KGHDR as CDR1 and SFDVKD as CDR2.

Concerning this clone itself: The antigen it recognizes is unknown. No much larger clone exists at a distance of one base, and base qualities are not known.

This TCR was recovered from a man aged 40-50 years who had recovered from COVID-19. The sequenced sample consisted of PBMCs or T cells enriched from blood (not recorded which). Recombination connected TRBV24-1 to TRBJ2-1, with 10 junctional bases fitting TRBD1. The nucleotide sequence reads TGTGCCACCAGGGGACAGGGGCAGAATGAGCAGTTCTTC. Its translation reads: CATRGQGQNEQFF.